Described below is a single T cell receptor beta chain sequence and its context. The target antigen is unknown. Per germline, CDR1 SGHNT and CDR2 YYREEE (reference sequence). There are 16 residues in the CDR3. The junction had 6 bases not matched to a gene; V was cut back by 4 bases and J by 6 bases. The entry originates in a study of long-term antiretroviral therapy in people with HIV. Study observations and caveats: Repertoires from HIV showed CDR3 length ranges narrower than those of controls. Pre-ART clonal expansions dominated every time point's repertoire.

Investigators performed immunoSEQ version v3.0 at survey level. Clones were read by immunoSEQ multiplex PCR, and TCRdb kept only the in-frame ones, dropping some. The sample includes about 39,000 clones, more than 80% of them seen just once. United States facilities provided treatment to all participants with HIV. Sequenced here: unsorted PBMCs, sampled 3.1 years after starting antiretroviral therapy. This chain uses TRBV5-4 with TRBJ2-1; 14 bases are a match to TRBD2. This clonotype was sampled from a woman aged 50 to 60 with HIV. Written as DNA, the CDR3 is TGTGCCAGCAGCACACGACTAGCGGGGGGGCTCAATGAGCAGTTCTTC. This gives the protein CASSTRLAGGLNEQFF.